One TCR beta chain is described in this entry. This CDR3 comprises 15 residues. Germline V gene data show CDR1 as SEHNR and CDR2 as FQNEAQ (reference sequence). V shed 6 bases, J shed 9 bases, and the junction held 12 bases outside the gene matches. Per the original data handling: By means of reference gene primer amplification, nucleated cell counts were estimated. The protocol was immunoSEQ multiplex PCR, while the TCRdb copy is restricted to in-frame clones and leaves out a portion. The V and J calls and clone size are taken from that table; D and trimming were inferred from the DNA. The data contain 150,000 to 200,000 clones, nearly 85% of them singletons. This entry is derived from a study of blood T cell repertoires in COVID-19. As for the study in general: The United States, Italy and Spain supplied acute and convalescent COVID-19 samples.

This receptor was identified in a woman in her 30s with acute or convalescent COVID-19. The chain combines TRBV7-9 with TRBJ2-2; TRBD1 aligns across 8 bases. The specimen sequenced was peripheral blood. CDR3 in DNA: TGTGCCAGCAGAAAAAGGCAGGGGGCGTCGTGGGAGCTGTTTTTT. Amino acid sequence: CASRKRQGASWELFF.